This T cell receptor (beta chain) derives from a study of blood T cells in healthy people across ages. General study results and limits: Age advanced and TCR beta diversity per million T cells fell, roughly linearly.

There are 13 residues in the CDR3. In germline, CDR1 is MNHEY, CDR2 SVGEGT. With 5 bases removed from V and 4 bases from J, the gap between germline ends came to 11 bases. PCR was performed a second time for 7 to 11 cycles using a sample-barcoded 5' primer and a J-beta primer mix. TCRdb re-called the 5' RACE reads with MiXCR, one entry per CDR3 protein. This table has 580,000 or so distinct CDR3 sequences, around 48% appearing once. As concerns this clonotype: Its antigen is not identified.

This clonotype originated in a man of 80 years or more in good health. The V and J genes are TRBV6-2 or TRBV6-3 and TRBJ2-5, with D possibly being TRBD2 (5 bases). The specimen was blood. Here the CDR3 reads CASSLDCRETQYF. The CDR3 DNA reads TGTGCCAGCAGTCTGGACTGCCGAGAGACCCAGTACTTC.